The rows below give T cell receptor beta chains drawn from one sample of a study of human versus mouse CDR3 diversity and MHC coevolution. Libraries were prepared by immunoSEQ multiplex PCR; TCRdb keeps only in-frame clonotypes and omits some of them. The sample records around 77,000 clones, under 95% being singletons. The sample was naive CD4+ T cells from blood. The receptor set was obtained from a person aged 25 to 75 in good health. Each CDR3 is given with its conserved first and last residue. Fields, in order: V gene, J gene, clone size, D gene, CDR3 protein, CDR3 DNA. A D gene is named only where the DNA matches it firmly. Clone size is shown for a subset of rows, as once, few, many or a class of expanded clone.

TRBV5-1	TRBJ2-3	-	TRBD2	CASSLAGTSGIGVTDTQYF	TGCGCCAGCAGCTTGGCTGGGACTAGCGGGATCGGGGTTACAGATACGCAGTATTTT
TRBV6-6	TRBJ2-7	-	TRBD1	CASSYSQGVSYEQYF	TGTGCCAGCAGTTACTCGCAGGGGGTCTCCTACGAGCAGTACTTC
TRBV5-1	TRBJ2-7	-	-	CASSLGQSGEQYF	TGCGCCAGCAGCTTAGGACAGTCGGGCGAGCAGTACTTC
TRBV4-1	TRBJ2-7	-	TRBD1	CASSQGTGTGKVDQYF	TGCGCCAGCAGTCAAGGGACCGGGACAGGTAAAGTCGACCAGTACTTC
TRBV2	TRBJ2-2	-	TRBD2	CASTSGRADGELFF	TGTGCCAGCACCTCCGGGAGGGCGGACGGGGAGCTGTTTTTT
TRBV7-2	TRBJ2-1	-	TRBD2	CASSRSGGQEQFF	TGTGCCAGCAGCCGTAGCGGGGGGCAGGAGCAGTTCTTC
TRBV30	TRBJ2-2	once	TRBD1	CAWSIPRDRGSYTGELFF	TGTGCCTGGAGTATACCACGGGACAGGGGAAGTTACACCGGGGAGCTGTTTTTT
TRBV11-1	TRBJ2-7	-	TRBD2	CASSLGGGPYEQYF	TGTGCCAGCAGCCTCGGGGGAGGGCCCTACGAGCAGTACTTC
TRBV14	TRBJ2-4	-	-	CASSPGQAKNIQYF	TGTGCCAGCAGCCCGGGACAAGCCAAAAACATTCAGTACTTC
TRBV5-4	TRBJ2-1	-	TRBD2	CASSLREGPYNEQFF	TGTGCCAGCAGTCTGCGGGAGGGCCCATACAATGAGCAGTTCTTC
TRBV11-2	TRBJ2-7	-	TRBD2	CASSNLAGGYEQYF	TGTGCCAGCAGCAATCTAGCGGGGGGGTACGAGCAGTACTTC
TRBV7-9	TRBJ1-1	-	TRBD1	CASSSFNSGGTEAFF	TGTGCCAGCAGCTCTTTTAACTCAGGGGGAACTGAAGCTTTCTTT
TRBV19	TRBJ2-5	-	TRBD2	CASSPWTSGGLQETQYF	TGTGCCAGTAGTCCGTGGACTAGCGGGGGGCTACAAGAGACCCAGTACTTC
TRBV6-4	TRBJ2-2	-	TRBD2	CASRPLAGEAGELFF	TGTGCCAGCAGGCCACTAGCGGGAGAGGCCGGGGAGCTGTTTTTT
TRBV7-8	TRBJ2-1	-	-	CASSPRDFYNEQFF	TGTGCCAGCAGCCCTCGGGACTTCTACAATGAGCAGTTCTTC
TRBV19	TRBJ2-1	-	-	CASSKGVGSYNEQFF	TGTGCCAGTAGTAAAGGGGTTGGGTCCTACAATGAGCAGTTCTTC
TRBV19	TRBJ1-5	-	-	CASSPGGGRAERLQHF	TGTGCCAGTAGCCCCGGGGGGGGTCGCGCGGAGAGGCTCCAGCATTTT
TRBV6-4	TRBJ2-3	-	-	CASSTGSTDTQYF	TGTGCCAGCAGTACAGGCAGCACAGATACGCAGTATTTT
TRBV11-2	TRBJ1-3	-	TRBD1	CASSPRAGGGNTIYF	TGTGCCAGCAGCCCCCGGGCAGGGGGCGGAAACACCATATATTTT
TRBV10-3	TRBJ1-1	-	-	CAISESEGGTEAFF	TGTGCCATCAGTGAGTCCGAGGGCGGCACTGAAGCTTTCTTT
TRBV6-4	TRBJ2-1	-	TRBD2	CASRVSGASSNEQFF	TGTGCCAGCAGAGTTAGCGGGGCCAGCTCTAATGAGCAGTTCTTC
TRBV19	TRBJ1-4	-	TRBD1	CASSIEGGKEKLFF	TGTGCCAGTAGTATAGAAGGGGGCAAGGAAAAACTGTTTTTT
TRBV18	TRBJ1-1	few	-	CASSPGGNTEAFF	TGTGCCAGCTCACCGGGGGGGAACACTGAAGCTTTCTTT
TRBV15	TRBJ1-2	once	-	CATSPPGGTQNGYTF	TGTGCCACCAGCCCGCCGGGTGGAACCCAAAATGGCTACACCTTC
TRBV2	TRBJ1-6	-	-	CASSVGSSYNSPLHF	TGTGCCAGCAGTGTCGGGAGCTCCTATAATTCACCCCTCCACTTT
TRBV5-1	TRBJ2-7	-	TRBD2	CASSLWTSGGAGREQYF	TGCGCCAGCAGCCTCTGGACTAGCGGGGGGGCCGGGCGCGAGCAGTACTTC
TRBV5-4	TRBJ2-3	-	TRBD2	CASSLGAGGPGDTQYF	TGTGCCAGCAGCCTCGGAGCGGGAGGGCCGGGGGATACGCAGTATTTT
TRBV7-6	TRBJ1-1	-	-	CASSNPRGSEAFF	TGTGCCAGCAGCAACCCTAGGGGTTCTGAAGCTTTCTTT
TRBV2	TRBJ2-2	-	-	CASRRGQNTGELFF	TGTGCCAGTAGGAGGGGGCAGAACACCGGGGAGCTGTTTTTT
TRBV18	TRBJ1-6	-	-	CASSPRTVLNSPLHF	TGTGCCAGCTCACCACGAACAGTGCTTAATTCACCCCTCCACTTT
TRBV7-3	TRBJ2-5	-	-	CASSLRQSRETQYF	TGTGCCAGCAGCTTACGACAAAGCCGGGAGACCCAGTACTTC
TRBV5-1	TRBJ2-1	-	-	CASSPRVGSETHNEQFF	TGCGCCAGCAGCCCTCGCGTCGGTTCCGAGACTCACAATGAGCAGTTCTTC
TRBV18	TRBJ1-1	once	TRBD1	CASSRRQGTVTEAFF	TGTGCCAGCTCACGACGACAGGGGACGGTCACTGAAGCTTTCTTT
TRBV5-1	TRBJ2-1	-	TRBD1	CASSSGQLQYNEQFF	TGCGCCAGCAGTTCGGGACAGTTACAATACAATGAGCAGTTCTTC
TRBV5-4	TRBJ2-5	-	TRBD2	CASSTGLAGTKETQYF	TGTGCCAGCAGCACGGGACTAGCGGGGACCAAAGAGACCCAGTACTTC
TRBV30	TRBJ1-4	-	TRBD1	CALNRGQEKLFF	TGTGCCCTGAACAGGGGGCAGGAAAAACTGTTTTTT
TRBV29-1	TRBJ2-3	-	-	CSAGRTGRGGDTQYF	TGCAGCGCGGGAAGGACAGGAAGAGGGGGGGATACGCAGTATTTT
TRBV6-6	TRBJ1-1	-	-	CASSYSRQSMNTEAFF	TGTGCCAGCAGTTACTCACGACAGAGCATGAACACTGAAGCTTTCTTT
TRBV28	TRBJ2-2	-	TRBD1	CASSSPGQVNTGELFF	TGTGCCAGCAGTTCCCCGGGACAGGTTAACACCGGGGAGCTGTTTTTT
TRBV21-1	TRBJ1-1	-	-	CASSNQIRGHLNTEAFF	TGTGCCAGCAGCAATCAAATCAGGGGACACCTGAACACTGAAGCTTTCTTT
TRBV5-1	TRBJ1-3	-	-	CASSLVAGSGNTIYF	TGCGCCAGCAGCTTGGTGGCGGGCTCTGGAAACACCATATATTTT
TRBV5-1	TRBJ2-1	-	-	CASSSPAEPNEQFF	TGCGCCAGCAGCTCACCCGCGGAACCCAATGAGCAGTTCTTC
TRBV30	TRBJ1-5	once	TRBD1	CAWSWGRQGSDQPQHF	TGTGCCTGGAGTTGGGGGAGACAGGGATCGGATCAGCCCCAGCATTTT
TRBV19	TRBJ1-1	-	-	CASSIDRENTEAFF	TGTGCCAGTAGTATAGATCGGGAGAACACTGAAGCTTTCTTT
TRBV7-9	TRBJ2-1	-	-	CASSLGPANLYNEQFF	TGTGCCAGCAGCTTAGGTCCAGCGAACCTCTACAATGAGCAGTTCTTC
TRBV18	TRBJ2-1	-	-	CASRSSQGGNEQFF	TGTGCCAGCCGATCCTCCCAGGGCGGCAATGAGCAGTTCTTC
TRBV7-9	TRBJ1-4	-	-	CASSPGRGRTNEKLFF	TGTGCCAGCAGCCCAGGCAGGGGTAGAACTAATGAAAAACTGTTTTTT
TRBV2	TRBJ1-2	once	TRBD1	CASSEEQGAGANYGYTF	TGTGCCAGCAGTGAAGAACAGGGGGCGGGAGCTAACTATGGCTACACCTTC
TRBV28	TRBJ1-5	-	-	CASSLGGGNQPQHF	TGTGCCAGCAGCCTGGGAGGGGGCAATCAGCCCCAGCATTTT
TRBV7-2	TRBJ2-1	once	TRBD2	CASSLRLAGGYNEQFF	TGTGCCAGCAGTTTGAGACTAGCGGGAGGGTACAATGAGCAGTTCTTC